This section outlines one T cell receptor beta chain sequence together with its context. The record originates from a study of blood T cell repertoires in COVID-19. For the study at large: Sites in the United States, Italy and Spain provided acute and convalescent COVID-19 samples. From T cells, B-cell-depleted T cells, or PBMCs came the material, which was cDNA or gDNA.

Per the original methods: Estimates of nucleated cell counts were drawn from the amplification of reference gene primers. Libraries were prepared by immunoSEQ multiplex PCR; TCRdb keeps only in-frame clonotypes and omits some of them. Clone size and the V and J calls come from that table; the DNA yielded D and trimming. The sample contains about 170,000 clones, under 80% of which appear only once. V lost 4 bases, J lost 9 bases, and 16 bases lay in between. Germline V lookup: CDR1 SQVTM, CDR2 ANQGSEA. The CDR3 has 12 amino acids. This receptor was obtained from a woman of 80 years or more with acute or convalescent COVID-19. Sequencing was carried out using peripheral blood. The gene calls are TRBV29-1 and TRBJ2-7; perhaps TRBD1 as D (7 bases). In DNA form, the CDR3 reads TGCAGCGTTGTGGCCGCAGGGGGGACGCAGTACTTC. Its translation: CSVVAAGGTQYF.